This record looks at one T cell receptor beta chain sequence and its context. The PCR employed 60 Vbeta primers together with 13 Jbeta primers. Using immunoSEQ multiplex PCR, the repertoire was profiled, and TCRdb retains in-frame clones only, with some absent. The repertoire holds about 110,000 clones, with less than 80% as singletons. These data are taken from a study of cytomegalovirus exposure and HLA in healthy donors. Across the study: When fewer than 400 donors were genotyped, 80% to 90% of them were found to fall in the Caucasian-associated ancestry cluster.

The CDR3 has 12 amino acids. V was clipped by 4 bases and J by 6 bases; unmatched bases: 2. In germline, CDR1 is SQVTM, CDR2 ANQGSEA. This chain links TRBV29-1 with TRBJ2-7; TRBD1 matches at 11 bases. The sequenced sample consisted of PBMCs. The receptor comes from a man aged 55 to 70 in good health and CMV-seronegative. The CDR3 DNA is TGCAGCGTTGGGGGGACAGGGGGCGAGCAGTACTTC. Amino acid sequence: CSVGGTGGEQYF.